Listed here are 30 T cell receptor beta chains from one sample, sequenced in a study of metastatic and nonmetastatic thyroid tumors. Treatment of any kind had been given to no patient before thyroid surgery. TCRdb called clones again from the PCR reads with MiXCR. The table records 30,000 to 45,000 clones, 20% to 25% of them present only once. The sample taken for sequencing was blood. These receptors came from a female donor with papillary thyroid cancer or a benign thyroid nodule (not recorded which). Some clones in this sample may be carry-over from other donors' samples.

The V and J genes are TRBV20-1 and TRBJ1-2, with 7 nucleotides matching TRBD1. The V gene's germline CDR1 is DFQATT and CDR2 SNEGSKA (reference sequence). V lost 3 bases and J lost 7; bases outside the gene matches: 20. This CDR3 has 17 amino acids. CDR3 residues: CSASTHPFGQALGGYTF. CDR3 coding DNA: TGCAGTGCTAGTACCCACCCTTTTGGACAGGCCCTAGGTGGCTACACCTTC.

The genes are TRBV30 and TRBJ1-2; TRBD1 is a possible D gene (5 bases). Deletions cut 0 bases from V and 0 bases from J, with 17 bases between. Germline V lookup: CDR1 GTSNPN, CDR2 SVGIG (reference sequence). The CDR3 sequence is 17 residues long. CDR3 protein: CAWSVPPQGPPNYGYTF. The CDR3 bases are TGTGCCTGGAGTGTACCGCCGCAGGGTCCGCCTAACTATGGCTACACCTTC.

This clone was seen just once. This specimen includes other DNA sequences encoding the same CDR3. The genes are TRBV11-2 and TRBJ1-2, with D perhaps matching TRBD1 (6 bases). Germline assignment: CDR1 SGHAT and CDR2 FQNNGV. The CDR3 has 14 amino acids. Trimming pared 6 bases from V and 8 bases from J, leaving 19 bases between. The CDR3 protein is CASSRTGGAHGYTF. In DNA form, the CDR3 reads TGTGCCAGCAGTCGGACGGGGGGGGCGCACGGCTACACCTTC.

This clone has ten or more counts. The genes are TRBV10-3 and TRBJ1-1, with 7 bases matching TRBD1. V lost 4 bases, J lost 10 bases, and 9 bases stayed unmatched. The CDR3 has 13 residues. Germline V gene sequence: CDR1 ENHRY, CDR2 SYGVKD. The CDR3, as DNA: TGTGCCATCAGTGCCACAGGGGAGGGGGGAGCTTTCTTT. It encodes CAISATGEGGAFF.

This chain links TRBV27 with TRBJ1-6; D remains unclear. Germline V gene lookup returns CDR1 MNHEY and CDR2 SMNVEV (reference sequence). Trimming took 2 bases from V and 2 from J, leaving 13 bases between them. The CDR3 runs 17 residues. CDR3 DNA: TGTGCCAGCAGTTTACCCCGTGGGTACACCTATAATTCACCCCTCCACTTT. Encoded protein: CASSLPRGYTYNSPLHF.

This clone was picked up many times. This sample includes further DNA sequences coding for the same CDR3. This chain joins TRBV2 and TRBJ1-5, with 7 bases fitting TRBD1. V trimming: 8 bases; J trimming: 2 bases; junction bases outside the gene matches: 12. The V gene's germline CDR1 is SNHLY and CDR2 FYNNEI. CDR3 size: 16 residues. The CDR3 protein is CASEPTGFRGNQPQHF. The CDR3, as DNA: TGTGCCAGCGAACCGACAGGGTTTAGGGGCAATCAGCCCCAGCATTTT. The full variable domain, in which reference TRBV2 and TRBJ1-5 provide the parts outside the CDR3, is EPEVTQTPSHQVTQMGQEVILRCVPISNHLYFYWYRQILGQKVEFLVSFYNNEISEKSEIFDDQFSVERPDGSNFTLKIRSTKLEDSAMYFCASEPTGFRGNQPQHFGDGTRLSIL.

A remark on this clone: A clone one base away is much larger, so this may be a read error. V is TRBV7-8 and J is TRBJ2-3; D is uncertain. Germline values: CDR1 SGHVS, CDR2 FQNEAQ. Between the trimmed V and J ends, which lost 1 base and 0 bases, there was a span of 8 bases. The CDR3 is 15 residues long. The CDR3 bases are TGTGCCAGCAGCTTAGTACAAACTAGCACAGATACGCAGTATTTT. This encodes CASSLVQTSTDTQYF. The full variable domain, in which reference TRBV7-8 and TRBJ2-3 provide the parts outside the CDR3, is GAGVSQSPRYKVAKRGQDVALRCDPISGHVSLFWYQQALGQGPEFLTYFQNEAQLDKSGLPSDRFFAERPEGSVSTLKIQRTQQEDSAVYLCASSLVQTSTDTQYFGPGTRLTVL.

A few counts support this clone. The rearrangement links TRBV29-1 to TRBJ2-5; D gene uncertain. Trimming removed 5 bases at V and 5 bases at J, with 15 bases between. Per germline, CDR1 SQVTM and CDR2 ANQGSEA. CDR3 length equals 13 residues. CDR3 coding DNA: TGCAGCGTTCGTTCCCTATGGATCGAGACCCAGTACTTC. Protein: CSVRSLWIETQYF.

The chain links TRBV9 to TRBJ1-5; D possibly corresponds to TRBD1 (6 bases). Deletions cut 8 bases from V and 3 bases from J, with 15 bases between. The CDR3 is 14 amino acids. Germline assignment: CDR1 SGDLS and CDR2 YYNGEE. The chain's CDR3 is CASSSRDTNQPQHF. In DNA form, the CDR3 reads TGTGCCAGTAGCAGCCGGGACACCAATCAGCCCCAGCATTTT. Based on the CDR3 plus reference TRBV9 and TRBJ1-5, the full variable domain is DSGVTQTPKHLITATGQRVTLRCSPRSGDLSVYWYQQSLDQGLQFLIQYYNGEERAKGNILERFSAQQFPDLHSELNLSSLELGDSALYFCASSSRDTNQPQHFGDGTRLSIL.

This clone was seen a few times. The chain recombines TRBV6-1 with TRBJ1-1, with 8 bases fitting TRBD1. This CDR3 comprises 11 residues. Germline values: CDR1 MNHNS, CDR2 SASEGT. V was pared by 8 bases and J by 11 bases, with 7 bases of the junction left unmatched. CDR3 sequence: CASGPGQVAFF. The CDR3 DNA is TGTGCCAGCGGCCCGGGACAGGTGGCTTTCTTT.

CDR3 in amino acids: CASSLALHNTDTQYF. The CDR3 nucleotides are TGTGCCAGCAGCTTGGCCCTACACAACACAGATACGCAGTATTTT. This chain uses TRBV5-6 with TRBJ2-3; D remains ambiguous. Germline CDR1 and CDR2: SGHDT and YYEEEE. Trimming cost V 0 bases and J 2 bases, with 10 bases left between them. This CDR3 spans 15 amino acids.

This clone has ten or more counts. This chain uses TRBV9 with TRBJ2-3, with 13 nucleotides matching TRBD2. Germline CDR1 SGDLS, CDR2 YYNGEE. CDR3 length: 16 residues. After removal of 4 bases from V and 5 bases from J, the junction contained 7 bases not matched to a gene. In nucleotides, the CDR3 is TGTGCCAGCAGCCCCCGACTAGCGGGAGGAGTAGATACGCAGTATTTT. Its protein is CASSPRLAGGVDTQYF.

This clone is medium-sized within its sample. The CDR3 loop is CASKTSRGQGTNQPQHF. CDR3 sequence (DNA): TGTGCCAGCAAAACCAGTCGAGGCCAGGGTACTAATCAGCCCCAGCATTTT. J is TRBJ1-5 and V is TRBV6-1; the D gene is possibly TRBD1 (5 bases). Germline values: CDR1 MNHNS, CDR2 SASEGT. The V end lost 7 bases, the J end lost 4 bases, and 23 bases lay between the germline ends. The CDR3 extends over 17 amino acids.

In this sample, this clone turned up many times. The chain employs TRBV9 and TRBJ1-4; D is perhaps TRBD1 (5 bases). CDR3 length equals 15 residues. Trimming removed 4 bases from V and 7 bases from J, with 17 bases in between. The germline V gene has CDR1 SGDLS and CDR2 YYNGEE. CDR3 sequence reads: CASSPQAGPLEKLFF. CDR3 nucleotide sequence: TGTGCCAGCAGCCCCCAGGCGGGACCCCTTGAAAAACTGTTTTTT. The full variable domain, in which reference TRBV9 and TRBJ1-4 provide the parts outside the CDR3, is DSGVTQTPKHLITATGQRVTLRCSPRSGDLSVYWYQQSLDQGLQFLIQYYNGEERAKGNILERFSAQQFPDLHSELNLSSLELGDSALYFCASSPQAGPLEKLFFGSGTQLSVL.

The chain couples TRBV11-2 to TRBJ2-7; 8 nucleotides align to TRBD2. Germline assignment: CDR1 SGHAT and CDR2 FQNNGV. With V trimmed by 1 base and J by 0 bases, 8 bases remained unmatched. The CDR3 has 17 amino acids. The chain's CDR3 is CASSLVGSGISSYEQYF. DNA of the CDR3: TGTGCCAGCAGCTTAGTCGGTAGCGGGATCTCCTCCTACGAGCAGTACTTC.

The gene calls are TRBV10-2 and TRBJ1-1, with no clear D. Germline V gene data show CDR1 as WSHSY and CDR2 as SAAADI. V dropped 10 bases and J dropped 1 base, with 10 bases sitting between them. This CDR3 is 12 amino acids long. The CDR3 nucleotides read TGCGCCATCATTGTAGGGAACACTGAAGCTTTCTTT. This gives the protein CAIIVGNTEAFF.

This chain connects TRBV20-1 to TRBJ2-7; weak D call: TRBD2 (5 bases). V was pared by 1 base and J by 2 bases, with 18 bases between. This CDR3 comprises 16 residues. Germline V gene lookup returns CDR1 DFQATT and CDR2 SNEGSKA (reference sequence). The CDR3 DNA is TGCAGTGCTAGAGGCGGGTTCAGCGGAACGACCTACGAGCAGTACTTC. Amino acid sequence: CSARGGFSGTTYEQYF.

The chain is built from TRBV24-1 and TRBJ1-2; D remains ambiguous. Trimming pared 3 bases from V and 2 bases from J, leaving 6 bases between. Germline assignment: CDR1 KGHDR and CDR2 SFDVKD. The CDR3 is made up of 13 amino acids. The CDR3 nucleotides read TGTGCCACCAGTGATAGGGCGAACTATGGCTACACCTTC. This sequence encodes CATSDRANYGYTF.

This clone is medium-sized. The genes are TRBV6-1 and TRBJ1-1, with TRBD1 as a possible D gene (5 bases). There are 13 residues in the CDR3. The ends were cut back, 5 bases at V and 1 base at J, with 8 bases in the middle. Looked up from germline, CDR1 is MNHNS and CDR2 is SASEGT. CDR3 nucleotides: TGTGCCAGCAGTCCCCAGGGGAACACTGAAGCTTTCTTT. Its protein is CASSPQGNTEAFF.

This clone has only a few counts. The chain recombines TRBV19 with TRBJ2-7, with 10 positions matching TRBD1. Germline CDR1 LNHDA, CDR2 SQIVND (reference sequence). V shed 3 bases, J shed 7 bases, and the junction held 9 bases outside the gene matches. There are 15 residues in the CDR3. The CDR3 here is CASSIAGQGVWEQYF. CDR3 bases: TGTGCCAGTAGTATTGCAGGACAGGGGGTCTGGGAGCAGTACTTC.

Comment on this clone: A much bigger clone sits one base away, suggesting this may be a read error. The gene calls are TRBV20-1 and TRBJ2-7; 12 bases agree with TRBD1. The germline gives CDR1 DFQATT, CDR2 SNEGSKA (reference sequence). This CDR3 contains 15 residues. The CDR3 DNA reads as TGCAGTGCGCCTCCCGGGACAGGGGGCGCCTACGATCAGTACTTC. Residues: CSAPPGTGGAYDQYF.

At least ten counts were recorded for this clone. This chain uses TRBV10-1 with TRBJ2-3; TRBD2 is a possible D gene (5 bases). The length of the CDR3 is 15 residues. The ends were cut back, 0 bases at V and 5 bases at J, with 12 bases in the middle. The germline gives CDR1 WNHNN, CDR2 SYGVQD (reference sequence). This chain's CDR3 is CASSESVGAIDTQYF. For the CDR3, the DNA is TGCGCCAGCAGTGAGTCGGTGGGAGCCATAGATACGCAGTATTTT.

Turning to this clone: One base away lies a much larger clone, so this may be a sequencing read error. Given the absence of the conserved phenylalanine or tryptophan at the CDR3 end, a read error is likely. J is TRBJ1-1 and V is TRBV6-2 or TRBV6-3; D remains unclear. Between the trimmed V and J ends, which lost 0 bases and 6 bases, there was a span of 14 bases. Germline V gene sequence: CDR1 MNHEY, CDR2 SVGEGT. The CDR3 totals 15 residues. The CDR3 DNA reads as TGTGCCAGCAGTTACTCTTCAACCATGGCCCCTGAAGCTTTCCTT. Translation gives CASSYSSTMAPEAFL.

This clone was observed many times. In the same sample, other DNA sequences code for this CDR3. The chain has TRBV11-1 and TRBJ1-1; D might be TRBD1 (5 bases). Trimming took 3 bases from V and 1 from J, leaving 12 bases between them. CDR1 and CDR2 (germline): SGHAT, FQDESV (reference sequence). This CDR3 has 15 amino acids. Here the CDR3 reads CASSFLLGGNTEAFF. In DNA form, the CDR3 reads TGTGCCAGCAGCTTCCTGTTGGGGGGGAACACTGAAGCTTTCTTT. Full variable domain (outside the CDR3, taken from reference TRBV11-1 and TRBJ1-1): EAEVAQSPRYKITEKSQAVAFWCDPISGHATLYWYRQILGQGPELLVQFQDESVVDDSQLPKDRFSAERLKGVDSTLKIQPAELGDSAMYLCASSFLLGGNTEAFFGQGTRLTVV.

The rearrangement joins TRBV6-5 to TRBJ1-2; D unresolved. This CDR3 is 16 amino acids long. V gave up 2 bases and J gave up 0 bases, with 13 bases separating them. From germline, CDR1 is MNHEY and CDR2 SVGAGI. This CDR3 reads CASSYAGQTTNYGYTF. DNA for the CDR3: TGTGCCAGCAGTTACGCTGGGCAGACAACTAACTATGGCTACACCTTC.

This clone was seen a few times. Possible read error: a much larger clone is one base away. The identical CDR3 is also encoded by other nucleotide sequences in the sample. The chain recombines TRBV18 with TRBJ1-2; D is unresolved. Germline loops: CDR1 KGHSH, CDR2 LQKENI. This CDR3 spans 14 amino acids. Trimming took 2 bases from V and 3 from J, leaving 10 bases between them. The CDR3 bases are TGTGCCAGCTCACCATCCGGGCAGCACTATGGCTACACCTTC. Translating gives CASSPSGQHYGYTF.

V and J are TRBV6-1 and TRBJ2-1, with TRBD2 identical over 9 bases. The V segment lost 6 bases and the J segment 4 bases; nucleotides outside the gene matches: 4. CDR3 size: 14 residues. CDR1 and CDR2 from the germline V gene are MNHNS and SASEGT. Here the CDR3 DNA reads TGTGCCAGCAGCGTAGCGGGAGTGTACAATGAGCAGTTCTTC. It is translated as CASSVAGVYNEQFF.

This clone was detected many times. The CDR3 DNA follows: TGTGCCAGCAACGAGGTTTGGACTAGCGGAGAGCATACGCAGTATTTT. This encodes CASNEVWTSGEHTQYF. The gene calls are TRBV12-3 or TRBV12-4 and TRBJ2-3; the match to TRBD2 covers 10 bases. V lost 7 bases to trimming and J lost 7 bases; unmatched junction nucleotides: 14. There are 16 residues in the CDR3.

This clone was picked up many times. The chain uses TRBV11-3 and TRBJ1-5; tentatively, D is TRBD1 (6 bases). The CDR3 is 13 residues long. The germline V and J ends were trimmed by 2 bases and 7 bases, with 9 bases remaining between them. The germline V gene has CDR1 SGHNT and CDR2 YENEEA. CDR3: CASSLTGSQPQHF. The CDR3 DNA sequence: TGTGCCAGCAGCTTAACAGGGTCCCAGCCCCAGCATTTT.

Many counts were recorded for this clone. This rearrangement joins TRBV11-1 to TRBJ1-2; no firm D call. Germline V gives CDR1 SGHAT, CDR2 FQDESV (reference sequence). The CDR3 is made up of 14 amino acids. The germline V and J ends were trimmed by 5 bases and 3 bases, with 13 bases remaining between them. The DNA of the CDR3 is TGTGCCAGCAGCCTCGGATGGGGAGACTATGGCTACACCTTC. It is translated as CASSLGWGDYGYTF.